These T cell receptor beta chains were read from a single sample in a study of shared clonotypes between healthy human individuals. The table came from immunoSEQ multiplex PCR; TCRdb's copy has only in-frame clones and leaves some out. The table includes approximately 480,000 clones, over 60% detected once. Sequences were obtained from PBMCs. The receptors were gathered from a woman aged 40-49 years in good health. Some clones in this sample may be carry-over from other donors' samples. Both conserved end residues are part of each CDR3. Each record gives: V gene, J gene, clone size, D gene, CDR3 DNA, CDR3 protein. The D gene is left open where the match is weak. A clone size is listed for some rows: how often the clone was seen (once, few, many), or a class if it is expanded.

>TRBV25-1|TRBJ2-7|.|.
TGTGCCAGCAGTGTTGCCGAGAGCTCCTACGAGCAGTACTTC
CASSVAESSYEQYF
>TRBV28|TRBJ1-2|once|.
TGTGCCAGCAGAGTTTCCGGGACGGACTATGGCTACACCTTC
CASRVSGTDYGYTF
>TRBV12-1|TRBJ2-1|.|.
TGTGCCAGCAGCCCCACACCGGGACTAGCCTACAATGAGCAGTTCTTC
CASSPTPGLAYNEQFF
>TRBV5-1|TRBJ2-3|few|.
TGCGCCAGCAGCTTGGGGGTTCAGACAGATACGCAGTATTTT
CASSLGVQTDTQYF
>TRBV7-8|TRBJ2-7|once|.
TGTGCCAGCAGCTCCCCGGTGAATAGGGGTGCCATAAGCTACGAGCAGTACTTC
CASSSPVNRGAISYEQYF
>TRBV7-9|TRBJ2-3|many|TRBD2
TGTGCCAGCAGCACGAGGGGACTAGCGGGAGGGAACACAGATACGCAGTATTTT
CASSTRGLAGGNTDTQYF
>TRBV10-3|TRBJ1-2|.|TRBD1
TGTGCCATCAGTGGGGGACAGGGGACGAGTTACTATGGCTACACCTTC
CAISGGQGTSYYGYTF
>TRBV11-3|TRBJ2-7|.|.
TGTGCCAGCAGCTTAGTTAGGGGCTACGAGCAGTACTTC
CASSLVRGYEQYF
>TRBV7-8|TRBJ2-1|.|TRBD2
TGTGCCAGCAGCCAACTAGCGGGAGGCCTCTACAATGAGCAGTTCTTC
CASSQLAGGLYNEQFF
>TRBV11-2|TRBJ2-3|.|.
TGTGCCAGCAGCCCCTCCGGAGCGACTTCTAGCACAGATACGCAGTATTTT
CASSPSGATSSTDTQYF
>TRBV20-1|TRBJ2-7|.|.
TGCAGTGGATCTCTGGACTACGAGCAGTACTTC
CSGSLDYEQYF
>TRBV29-1|TRBJ1-4|.|TRBD1
TGCAGCGCTAGTGCCCTAGGGGGCGAACATGAAAAACTGTTTTTT
CSASALGGEHEKLFF
>TRBV28|TRBJ1-4|.|.
TGTGCCAGCAGCCGAGGTCCTAATGAAAAACTGTTTTTT
CASSRGPNEKLFF
>TRBV27|TRBJ1-1|.|TRBD1
TGTGCCAGCAGTCAGCTAGGACAGGGGGGCACTGAAGCTTTCTTT
CASSQLGQGGTEAFF
>TRBV28|TRBJ2-7|.|TRBD1
TGTGCCAGCAGGGTGACAGGGCCGCATCACGAGCAGTACTTC
CASRVTGPHHEQYF
>TRBV6-5|TRBJ2-1|few|.
TGTGCCACGAGTTACGGGGCGGGTAACAATGAGCAGTTCTTC
CATSYGAGNNEQFF
>TRBV4-3|TRBJ2-1|few|.
TGCGCCAGCAGCCCCAGAGGAGGCGGGATGGGGGGCAATGAGCAGTTCTTC
CASSPRGGGMGGNEQFF
>TRBV14|TRBJ2-2|.|TRBD1
TGTGCCAGCAGTCGGGACAGGACCGCCGGGGAGCTGTTTTTT
CASSRDRTAGELFF
>TRBV5-1|TRBJ1-4|.|.
TGCGCCAGCAGCCGGGTGGGGGGCGTTAAGGCTGAAAAACTGTTTTTT
CASSRVGGVKAEKLFF
>TRBV10-3|TRBJ1-4|many|TRBD1
TGTGCCATCAGTGAGACAGGGGGGGGCGAAAAACTGTTTTTT
CAISETGGGEKLFF
>TRBV19|TRBJ2-2|.|.
TGTGCCAGTAGTACAGGGAACACCGGGGAGCTGTTTTTT
CASSTGNTGELFF
>TRBV7-9|TRBJ1-1|few|TRBD1
TGTGCCAGCAGCTTGGGGACAGCGAACACTGAAGCTTTCTTT
CASSLGTANTEAFF
>TRBV11-2|TRBJ2-3|.|TRBD2
TGTGCCAGCAGCTTAGGGACTAGCGGGAGCTATACGCAGTATTTT
CASSLGTSGSYTQYF
>TRBV19|TRBJ2-7|.|TRBD2
TGTGCCAGTAGTATATGGTCTAGCGGAACCACCTACGAGCAGTACTTC
CASSIWSSGTTYEQYF
>TRBV18|TRBJ1-1|.|.
TGTGCCAGCTCACCACCTGGGCTGGGAGAAGCTTTCTTT
CASSPPGLGEAFF
>TRBV25-1|TRBJ2-1|.|TRBD2
TGTGCCAGCAGGACTAGCGGGAGCTACAATGAGCAGTTCTTC
CASRTSGSYNEQFF
>TRBV9|TRBJ2-1|.|.
TGTGCCAGCAGCGTAGTCCTAGGCGCTGAGCAGTTCTTC
CASSVVLGAEQFF
>TRBV7-2|TRBJ2-7|many|.
TGTGCCAGCAGCTTAGCGTTCTACGAGCAGTACTTC
CASSLAFYEQYF
>TRBV7-2|TRBJ2-7|.|.
TGTGCCAGCAGCATCTCCTTGCGAGGAGCCAACGAGCAGTACTTC
CASSISLRGANEQYF
>TRBV5-4|TRBJ2-1|.|TRBD2
TGTGCCAGCAGCATACCCCTAGCGGGATCCTACAATGAGCAGTTCTTC
CASSIPLAGSYNEQFF
>TRBV19|TRBJ1-2|.|TRBD1
TGTGCCAGTAGTATGAGGCAGGGGGCGAATAATTTGTATGGCTACACCTTC
CASSMRQGANNLYGYTF
>TRBV19|TRBJ1-2|.|.
TGTGCCAGTAGTATAGGTCCGTATGGCTACACCTTC
CASSIGPYGYTF
>TRBV9|TRBJ2-5|medium-sized|.
TGTGCCAGCAGCGCACAGGGCGGGGAGACCCAGTACTTC
CASSAQGGETQYF
>TRBV20-1|TRBJ1-2|.|.
TGCAGTGCTAGCGTGGGTTATGGCTACACCTTC
CSASVGYGYTF
>TRBV30|TRBJ1-1|many|.
TGTGCCTGGAGTGCTTGGGGAAGGAACACTGAAGCTTTCTTT
CAWSAWGRNTEAFF
>TRBV18|TRBJ1-1|.|.
TGTGCCAGCTCACCCGACTTGGGGCAAGGAGCTTTCTTT
CASSPDLGQGAFF
>TRBV23-1|TRBJ1-1|.|TRBD1
TGCGCCAGCAGTCAATCGAGTAGGGGACAGGGGACAATGAACACTGAAGCTTTCTTT
CASSQSSRGQGTMNTEAFF
>TRBV16|TRBJ2-7|.|.
TGTGCCAGCAGCCAATTAAGTGTGGTGGACGAGCAGTACTTC
CASSQLSVVDEQYF
>TRBV7-9|TRBJ1-5|.|TRBD1
TGTGCCAGCAGCCCAGGGCTGACAGGGGGCGCGAATCAGCCCCAGCATTTT
CASSPGLTGGANQPQHF
>TRBV5-5|TRBJ2-3|.|.
TGTGCCAGCAGCTTGGTGCAGGTCGCAGATACGCAGTATTTT
CASSLVQVADTQYF
>TRBV2|TRBJ1-3|once|TRBD1
TGTGCCAGCAGTAAACAGGGGGCCAACTCTGGAAACACCATATATTTT
CASSKQGANSGNTIYF
>TRBV7-7|TRBJ2-5|.|TRBD1
TGTGCCAGCAGCTTAGCCAGGGGGCCCCAAGAGACCCAGTACTTC
CASSLARGPQETQYF
>TRBV11-3|TRBJ2-7|.|.
TGTGCCAGCAGCTTAGATAACACCTACGAGCAGTACTTC
CASSLDNTYEQYF
>TRBV6-4|TRBJ1-2|.|TRBD1
TGTGCCAGCAGTGTGGAAGGGGGCGACTATGGCTACACCTTC
CASSVEGGDYGYTF
>TRBV7-3|TRBJ1-2|.|TRBD1
TGTGCCAGCAGCTTAACTTTAGGACAGGGCGCCCTGATGAACTATGGCTACACCTTC
CASSLTLGQGALMNYGYTF
>TRBV12-1|TRBJ2-3|.|.
TGTGCCAGCACACTAGCGGGAGCCCTCGAGGGCACAGATACGCAGTATTTT
CASTLAGALEGTDTQYF
>TRBV7-2|TRBJ2-7|few|.
TGTGCCAGCAGCTTAGTCGGGACCTACGAGCAGTACTTC
CASSLVGTYEQYF
>TRBV15|TRBJ2-1|.|.
TGTGCCACCAGCAGATATCTGGGCAATGAGCAGTTCTTC
CATSRYLGNEQFF
>TRBV19|TRBJ1-2|once|.
TGTGCCAGTATCGTGGACAGTCAATGGGGATGGGGCTACACCTTC
CASIVDSQWGWGYTF
>TRBV18|TRBJ1-1|few|.
TGTGCCAGCTCACCTGAAGCTTTCTTT
CASSPEAFF
>TRBV28|TRBJ2-7|.|.
TGTGCCAGCAGCTGGGCCTACGAGCAGTACTTC
CASSWAYEQYF
>TRBV18|TRBJ2-1|.|.
TGTGCCAGCTCACCACCAACTAACGTTGTCGACAATGAGCAGTTCTTC
CASSPPTNVVDNEQFF
>TRBV25-1|TRBJ1-2|.|.
TGTGCCAGCAGCCAACCGGGACGGTGGGAAAGTGGCTACACCTTC
CASSQPGRWESGYTF
>TRBV19|TRBJ2-7|.|.
TGTGCCAGTAGCTCTCAGGGTTACGAGCAGTACTTC
CASSSQGYEQYF